Below, 32 T cell receptor beta chains from the same sample are listed, as sequenced in a study of blood T cell repertoires in COVID-19. Repertoires were generated with immunoSEQ multiplex PCR, while TCRdb's copy carries only in-frame clones and drops some. Of about 150,000 clones listed, around four fifths are singletons. Sequenced sample: PBMCs or T cells enriched from blood (not recorded which). The receptor source for this set is a woman between 50 and 59 years old who had recovered from COVID-19.

The chain employs TRBV3-1 (or the pseudogene TRBV3-2) and TRBJ2-7, with 7 bases fitting TRBD1. J gave up 7 bases and V 2 bases, and 5 bases lay outside the gene matches. Looked up from germline, CDR1 is LGHDT and CDR2 is YNNKEL (reference sequence). The CDR3 has 13 amino acids. CDR3 DNA: TGTGCCAGCAGCCAATACAGGGGAGAAGAGCAGTACTTC. This encodes CASSQYRGEEQYF.

V gene TRBV28 combines with J gene TRBJ2-7, with D possibly being TRBD2 (5 bases). CDR1 and CDR2 from the germline V gene are MDHEN and SYDVKM. The CDR3 length is 14 residues. With 4 bases removed from V and 4 bases from J, the gap between germline ends came to 14 bases. Here the CDR3 reads CASSSPRTVYEQYF. The CDR3 DNA reads TGTGCCAGCAGTTCCCCCCGGACTGTTTACGAGCAGTACTTC.

This rearrangement joins TRBV23-1 to TRBJ1-2; 8 nucleotides agree with TRBD1. TRBV23-1 is placed among ORFs of uncertain function. J lost 3 bases, V lost 0 bases, and 3 bases had no gene match. The CDR3 spans 15 residues. DNA for the CDR3: TGCGCCAGCAGTCAATCGGACAGGGACTACTATGGCTACACCTTC. It is translated as CASSQSDRDYYGYTF.

V is TRBV24-1 and J is TRBJ2-3, with TRBD1 as a possible D gene (6 bases). V was cut by 7 bases and J by 2 bases, with 9 bases left in between. The germline CDR1 and CDR2 sequences are KGHDR and SFDVKD. The CDR3 loop spans 13 amino acids. CDR3 bases: TGTGCCACCAGGGACAGTTCCACAGATACGCAGTATTTT. It is translated as CATRDSSTDTQYF.

J is TRBJ1-1 and V is TRBV10-3, with D hard to call. CDR3 length equals 16 residues. Germline loops: CDR1 ENHRY, CDR2 SYGVKD. V gave up 6 bases and J gave up 1 base, with 18 bases separating them. Written as DNA, the CDR3 is TGTGCCATCAGCGCGGCGGAGGAGCATTGGAACACTGAAGCTTTCTTT. This gives the protein CAISAAEEHWNTEAFF.

The chain is built from TRBV6-1 and TRBJ1-2, with no clear D. Germline V CDR1 and CDR2: MNHNS, SASEGT. CDR3 length equals 13 residues. V was shortened by 2 bases and J by 6 bases, with 10 bases between the two germline ends. The CDR3 spells CASSEKARDGYTF. CDR3 nucleotides: TGTGCCAGCAGTGAAAAAGCCCGGGATGGCTACACCTTC.

The chain recombines TRBV7-2 with TRBJ1-6, with D uncertain. Trimming left V 1 base short and J 7 bases short, with 11 bases between. This CDR3 region has 15 residues. CDR1 SGHTA and CDR2 FQGNSA come from the germline V gene. The CDR3 region has the DNA TGTGCCAGCAGCTTAGGGCCCACCCTGAATTCACCCCTCCACTTT. This gives the protein CASSLGPTLNSPLHF.

This clone was observed a single time. The chain uses TRBV11-2 and TRBJ2-7; no clear D. Germline values: CDR1 SGHAT, CDR2 FQNNGV. The V end was cut by 3 bases, the J end by 2 bases, with 2 bases between. The CDR3 extends over 11 amino acids. DNA for the CDR3: TGTGCCAGCAGCTTCGCCTACGAGCAGTACGTC. Amino acids: CASSFAYEQYV.

The chain uses TRBV6-5 and TRBJ2-7; 7 bases map to TRBD2. V gave up 6 bases and J gave up 5 bases; unmatched junction bases: 10. Germline loops: CDR1 MNHEY, CDR2 SVGAGI. This CDR3 has 14 amino acids. CDR3 DNA: TGTGCCAGCAGGGGTGGGGGAGGGAAGGACGAGCAGTACGTC. Protein: CASRGGGGKDEQYV.

This clone was observed a single time. The chain combines TRBV30 with TRBJ2-6, with D perhaps matching TRBD2 (6 bases). The CDR3 is made up of 18 amino acids. The V end lost 3 bases, the J end lost 2 bases, and 20 bases lay between the germline ends. Germline V gene lookup returns CDR1 GTSNPN and CDR2 SVGIG (reference sequence). In DNA, the CDR3 is TGTGCCTGGAGCCCCCCGGCGGGGCCGAGACCTGGGGCCAACGTCCTGACTTTC. Amino acid sequence: CAWSPPAGPRPGANVLTF.

J is TRBJ1-6 and V is TRBV5-1, with D possibly TRBD1 on 5 matching bases. CDR3 length: 15 amino acids. Trimming removed 0 bases from V and 8 bases from J, with 12 bases in between. The germline V gene encodes CDR1 SGHRS and CDR2 YFSETQ. CDR3 amino acids: CASSLGRQNHSPLHF. The CDR3 nucleotides are TGCGCCAGCAGCTTGGGAAGACAGAACCATTCACCCCTCCACTTT.

V usage is TRBV28 and J usage is TRBJ1-6; D call uncertain. Deletions cut 2 bases from V and 0 bases from J, with 5 bases between. Looked up from germline, CDR1 is MDHEN and CDR2 is SYDVKM. CDR3 length: 15 residues. DNA of the CDR3: TGTGCCAGCAGTTTAAAGAGCTCCTATAATTCACCCCTCCACTTT. Translating gives CASSLKSSYNSPLHF.

The CDR3 protein is CASSFGTGGYEKLFF. CDR3 nucleotides: TGTGCCAGCAGCTTCGGGACAGGGGGTTATGAAAAACTGTTTTTT. V gene TRBV5-6 combines with J gene TRBJ1-4, with 11 bases that match TRBD1. The CDR3 is made up of 15 amino acids. CDR1 SGHDT and CDR2 YYEEEE come from the germline V gene. Losses at the gene ends were 2 bases for V and 6 bases for J; bases not matched to a gene: 3.

The chain recombines TRBV5-4 with TRBJ1-1; D gene uncertain. CDR3 length: 13 residues. The germline CDR1 and CDR2 sequences are SGHNT and YYREEE (reference sequence). V lost 4 bases, J lost 7 bases, and 14 bases lay in between. CDR3: CASSLEAYGEAFF. DNA for the CDR3: TGTGCCAGCAGCCTCGAGGCTTACGGTGAAGCTTTCTTT.

The rearrangement uses TRBV5-4 and TRBJ1-1; D not certain. This CDR3 has 12 amino acids. Germline CDR1 SGHNT, CDR2 YYREEE (reference sequence). V dropped 1 base and J dropped 4 bases, with 5 bases sitting between them. This chain's CDR3 is CASSLYGTEAFF. As DNA, the CDR3 is TGTGCCAGCAGCTTGTACGGCACTGAAGCTTTCTTT. Supplemented by reference TRBV5-4 and TRBJ1-1, the full variable domain reads ETGVTQSPTHLIKTRGQQVTLRCSSQSGHNTVSWYQQALGQGPQFIFQYYREEENGRGNFPPRFSGLQFPNYSSELNVNALELDDSALYLCASSLYGTEAFFGQGTRLTVV.

The DNA of the CDR3 is TGTGCCAGTTTCTACGGGCCGGGACAGGGGATCTATGGCTACACCTTC. Protein sequence: CASFYGPGQGIYGYTF. The chain uses TRBV2 and TRBJ1-2, with 10 bases matching TRBD1. This CDR3 region has 16 residues. Per germline, CDR1 SNHLY and CDR2 FYNNEI. With 9 bases clipped from V and 4 bases from J, the junction kept 14 bases outside the gene matches.

The chain links TRBV11-2 to TRBJ2-5; tentative D call: TRBD1 (6 bases). CDR3 length equals 15 residues. Trimming left V 5 bases short and J 4 bases short, with 17 bases between. Germline V lookup: CDR1 SGHAT, CDR2 FQNNGV. The CDR3 spells CASSGHAAGAETQYF. Here the CDR3 DNA reads TGTGCCAGCAGCGGGCACGCGGCAGGGGCAGAGACCCAGTACTTC. Complete variable domain (other parts from reference TRBV11-2 and TRBJ2-5): EAGVAQSPRYKIIEKRQSVAFWCNPISGHATLYWYQQILGQGPKLLIQFQNNGVVDDSQLPKDRFSAERLKGVDSTLKIQPAKLEDSAVYLCASSGHAAGAETQYFGPGTRLLVL.

This clone was counted only a few times. The V call is TRBV30, the J call TRBJ2-7, with D possibly matching TRBD1 (6 bases). Germline V gene sequence: CDR1 GTSNPN, CDR2 SVGIG (reference sequence). The germline V and J ends were trimmed by 8 bases and 3 bases, with 14 bases remaining between them. The CDR3 has 12 amino acids. The CDR3 DNA sequence: TGTGCCAGCTCCCAACAGGGCTACGAGCAGTACTTC. It specifies CASSQQGYEQYF.

This rearrangement joins TRBV10-3 to TRBJ1-5, with TRBD1 as a possible D gene (6 bases). The CDR3 runs 15 residues. Trimming took 10 bases from V and 3 from J, leaving 19 bases between them. Germline V lookup: CDR1 ENHRY, CDR2 SYGVKD. DNA of the CDR3: TGTGCCACCGGGGGGGGCCGGGACGTCAATCAGCCCCAGCATTTT. Translating it yields CATGGGRDVNQPQHF.

The chain uses TRBV25-1 and TRBJ1-1; D is perhaps TRBD1 (6 bases). Germline values: CDR1 MGHDK, CDR2 SYGVNS. Trimming shortened V by 3 bases and J by 0 bases, and 11 bases separated the two germline ends. The CDR3 covers 15 residues. CDR3 sequence reads: CASSEAGVMNTEAFF. CDR3 in DNA: TGTGCCAGCAGTGAGGCAGGGGTCATGAACACTGAAGCTTTCTTT.

This sequence joins TRBV9 and TRBJ1-2; D is possibly TRBD1 (6 bases). Germline-derived CDR1 and CDR2 are SGDLS and YYNGEE. The ends were cut back, 2 bases at V and 2 bases at J, with 7 bases in the middle. CDR3 length: 13 residues. CDR3 in DNA: TGTGCCAGCAGCGTTACAGGGAACTATGGCTACACCTTC. It translates to CASSVTGNYGYTF.

The CDR3 loop is CASSLGGSYGYTF. Here the CDR3 DNA reads TGTGCCAGCAGCTTAGGGGGCAGCTATGGCTACACCTTC. J is TRBJ1-2 and V is TRBV7-9, with D perhaps TRBD1 (5 bases). This CDR3 region has 13 residues. V gave up 1 base and J gave up 4 bases, with 7 bases separating them. From germline, CDR1 is SEHNR and CDR2 FQNEAQ (reference sequence).

About this clone: The sample contains more than one DNA sequence encoding this CDR3. The chain has TRBV2 and TRBJ1-5; 8 bases map to TRBD1. CDR3 length: 15 residues. Losses at the gene ends were 6 bases for V and 1 base for J; bases not matched to a gene: 5. Germline V lookup: CDR1 SNHLY, CDR2 FYNNEI. The DNA for the CDR3 is TGTGCCAGCAGCACTGGACAGGGAAGCAATCAGCCCCAGCATTTT. It codes for CASSTGQGSNQPQHF.

The chain recombines TRBV28 with TRBJ2-7; 7 bases match TRBD1. This CDR3 has 14 residues. Germline V CDR1 and CDR2: MDHEN, SYDVKM. J gave up 6 bases and V 5 bases, and 10 bases lay outside the gene matches. The CDR3 is CASSPSTGFREQYV. The CDR3, as DNA: TGTGCCAGCAGTCCCTCGACAGGGTTTCGCGAGCAGTACGTC.

The chain has TRBV18 and TRBJ1-1, with a possible D match to TRBD1 (6 bases). Trimming left V 2 bases short and J 4 bases short, with 17 bases between. The CDR3 is 16 amino acids. Looked up from germline, CDR1 is KGHSH and CDR2 is LQKENI. CDR3 coding DNA: TGTGCCAGCTCACCAGGATACAGGGCGGGAGGCACTGAAGCTTTCTTT. This translates into CASSPGYRAGGTEAFF.

The chain links TRBV25-1 to TRBJ2-5, with no clear D. Trimming removed 8 bases at V and 3 bases at J, with 13 bases between. The germline V gene encodes CDR1 MGHDK and CDR2 SYGVNS. There are 13 residues in the CDR3. The chain's CDR3 is CASLEVLEETQYF. The CDR3 DNA reads as TGTGCCAGCCTCGAGGTTTTAGAAGAGACCCAGTACTTC.

This rearrangement joins TRBV5-4 to TRBJ2-1, with TRBD1 as a possible D gene (6 bases). Trimming removed 3 bases from V and 4 bases from J, with 11 bases in between. Germline CDR1 is SGHNT and CDR2 is YYREEE (reference sequence). CDR3 length: 14 residues. CDR3 bases: TGTGCCAGCAGCTCGACAGGCCCTTACAATGAGCAGTTCTTC. This encodes CASSSTGPYNEQFF.

The CDR3 DNA reads TGTGCCAGCAGCCAGGCAGGGGGGGAGACCCAGTACTTC. Protein sequence: CASSQAGGETQYF. The rearrangement links TRBV3-1 (or the pseudogene TRBV3-2) to TRBJ2-5, with D possibly matching TRBD1 (7 bases). CDR3 length: 13 residues. V shed 3 bases and J shed 5 bases, with 10 bases lying between them. Germline loops: CDR1 LGHDT, CDR2 YNNKEL (reference sequence).

The rearrangement uses TRBV27 and TRBJ2-7, with 11 bases that match TRBD2. This CDR3 is 18 amino acids long. V lost 3 bases, J lost 4 bases, and 14 bases stayed unmatched. CDR1 is MNHEY, CDR2 SMNVEV, per germline (reference sequence). The CDR3 DNA sequence: TGTGCCAGCAGTTTTTCACTAGCGGGGGTGAATGGAGGGTACGAGCAGTACTTC. This gives the protein CASSFSLAGVNGGYEQYF.

The chain uses TRBV10-3 and TRBJ1-6; the D gene is possibly TRBD1 (5 bases). Germline values: CDR1 ENHRY, CDR2 SYGVKD. V was shortened by 6 bases and J by 6 bases, with 15 bases between the two germline ends. The CDR3 has 15 amino acids. CDR3 DNA: TGTGCCATCAGGGATGCAGGGCCCCCTAATTCACCCCTCCACTTT. Amino acid sequence: CAIRDAGPPNSPLHF.

The genes are TRBV4-1 and TRBJ1-1; 7 positions match TRBD1. This CDR3 is 16 amino acids long. In germline, CDR1 is MGHRA, CDR2 YSYEKL. Trimming at V came to 1 base and at J to 2 bases, leaving 7 bases not matched to a gene. This CDR3 is CASSQGPGQSNTEAFF. Written as DNA, the CDR3 is TGCGCCAGCAGCCAAGGTCCGGGACAGTCAAACACTGAAGCTTTCTTT.

The table lists this clone with many counts. The V call is TRBV19, the J call TRBJ1-2; D is ambiguous. This CDR3 comprises 14 residues. Deletions cut 9 bases from V and 4 bases from J, with 18 bases between. Germline V gene lookup returns CDR1 LNHDA and CDR2 SQIVND (reference sequence). In DNA, the CDR3 is TGTGCCAGCTCCGGACTCCAAACCCGCTATGGCTACACCTTC. Encoded protein: CASSGLQTRYGYTF.